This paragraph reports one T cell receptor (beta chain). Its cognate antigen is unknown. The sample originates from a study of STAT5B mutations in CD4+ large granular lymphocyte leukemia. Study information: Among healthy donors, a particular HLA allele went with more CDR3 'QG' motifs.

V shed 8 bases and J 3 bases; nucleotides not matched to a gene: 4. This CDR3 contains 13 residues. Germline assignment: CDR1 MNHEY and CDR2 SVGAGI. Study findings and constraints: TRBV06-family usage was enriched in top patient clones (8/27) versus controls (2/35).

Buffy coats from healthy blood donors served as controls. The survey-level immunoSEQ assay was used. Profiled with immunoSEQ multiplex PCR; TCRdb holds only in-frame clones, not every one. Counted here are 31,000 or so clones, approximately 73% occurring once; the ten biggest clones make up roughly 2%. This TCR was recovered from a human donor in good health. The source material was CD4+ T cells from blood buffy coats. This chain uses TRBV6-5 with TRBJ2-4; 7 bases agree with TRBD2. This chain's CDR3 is CASQGRDKNIQYF. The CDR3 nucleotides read TGTGCCAGCCAAGGGAGGGACAAAAACATTCAGTACTTC.